These T cell receptor beta chains were read from a single sample in a study of blood T cell repertoires in COVID-19. Sequenced by immunoSEQ multiplex PCR; TCRdb stores in-frame clones only, minus some. The table lists about 270,000 clones, about 87% of them singletons. The specimen was PBMCs or T cells enriched from blood (not recorded which). These receptors originate from a young woman with acute COVID-19. CDR3s include the opening cysteine and the closing phenylalanine or tryptophan. Each record gives: V gene, D gene, clone size, J gene, CDR3 DNA, CDR3 protein. The D gene is left open where the match is weak. The size entry is marked missing in some rows and otherwise reads once, few, many or a size class.

>TRBV5-1|NA|NA|TRBJ2-3
TGCGCCAGCAGTAGGGACACCTACCAAATTACCACAGATACGCAGTATTTT
CASSRDTYQITTDTQYF
>TRBV9|NA|NA|TRBJ1-1
TGTGCCAGCAGCGTAGCCGGGGGAGGAGGCACTGAAGCTTTCTTT
CASSVAGGGGTEAFF
>TRBV28|NA|NA|TRBJ1-5
TGTGCCAGCAGTTTATGCAGAAGCCAGGGGCGAAAAAGGGATAATCAGCCCCAGCATTTT
CASSLCRSQGRKRDNQPQHF
>TRBV5-1|NA|NA|TRBJ2-7
TGCGCCAGCAGCTCCAGGGGCGACGAGCAGTACTTC
CASSSRGDEQYF
>TRBV10-3|TRBD2|NA|TRBJ2-1
TGTGCCATCTCCCGGAATAGCGGGAGGGCAAACAATGAGCAGTTCTTC
CAISRNSGRANNEQFF
>TRBV3-1/TRBV3-2|TRBD1|NA|TRBJ2-7
TGTGCCAGCAGCCAAGGGGGACAGAGCTCCTACGAGCAGTACTTC
CASSQGGQSSYEQYF
>TRBV11-2|TRBD1|NA|TRBJ1-4
TGTGCCAGCAGCCATTACAGGGGGCGGAAGGATGAAAAACTGTTTTTT
CASSHYRGRKDEKLFF
>TRBV30|TRBD2|few|TRBJ2-2
TGTGCCTGGAGACCTAGCGGGGGCACCGGGGAGCTGTTTTTT
CAWRPSGGTGELFF
>TRBV14|NA|NA|TRBJ1-1
TGTGCCAGCAGCCAAGATCCGGGTACAGGGAGGGGAGCTTTCTTT
CASSQDPGTGRGAFF
>TRBV18|TRBD1|NA|TRBJ1-4
TGTGCCAGCTCACCAGGGACAGGGAAGTCTACTAATGAAAAACTGTTTTTT
CASSPGTGKSTNEKLFF
>TRBV11-2|NA|NA|TRBJ2-7
TGTGCCAGCAGCCGAGGCGAGAGCTCCTACGAGCAGTACTTC
CASSRGESSYEQYF
>TRBV14|TRBD2|NA|TRBJ2-5
TGTGCCAGCAGAAATAGCGGGAGAGGGGAGACCCAGTACTTC
CASRNSGRGETQYF
>TRBV3-1/TRBV3-2|NA|NA|TRBJ1-1
TGTGCCAGCAGCCAAAGGGGCAGGATTGCTGAAGCTTTCTTT
CASSQRGRIAEAFF
>TRBV5-1|NA|NA|TRBJ2-1
TGCGCCAGCAGCTTAATCGGGTTTAATGAGCAGTTCTTC
CASSLIGFNEQFF
>TRBV14|NA|NA|TRBJ2-7
TGTGCCAGCAGCCAAGATCGGGACTCCTACGAGCAGTACTTC
CASSQDRDSYEQYF
>TRBV5-1|NA|NA|TRBJ2-3
TGCGCCAGCAGCTTGGAGGCTAGGTCAGATACGCAGTATTTT
CASSLEARSDTQYF
>TRBV4-2|TRBD2|NA|TRBJ2-2
TGTGCCAGCAGCCATGGAAGCGGGAGGGCCAACGGGGAGCTGTTTTTT
CASSHGSGRANGELFF
>TRBV27|NA|NA|TRBJ1-1
TGTGCCAGCAGTTGGGGACTAAACACTGAAGCTTTCTTT
CASSWGLNTEAFF
>TRBV28|TRBD2|NA|TRBJ2-7
TGTGCCAGCAGTTCCGAAAGACTAGCGGGAGGCGTATCCTACGAGCAGTACTTC
CASSSERLAGGVSYEQYF
>TRBV2|TRBD1|once|TRBJ1-2
TGTGCCAGCAGTTCCGGGACAGGGGGCGCATACTATGGCTACACCTTC
CASSSGTGGAYYGYTF
>TRBV25-1|TRBD1|NA|TRBJ1-6
TGTGCCAGCAGTGAATTTGAAGGGGGCGCTTCCTATAATTCACCCCTCCACTTT
CASSEFEGGASYNSPLHF
>TRBV3-1/TRBV3-2|NA|NA|TRBJ2-6
TGTGCCAGCAGCCAAGATATGAGTGGGGCCAACGTCCTGACTTTC
CASSQDMSGANVLTF
>TRBV29-1|TRBD1|once|TRBJ1-2
TGCAGCGTTGACGGGGGACAGTCATATGGCTACACCTTC
CSVDGGQSYGYTF
>TRBV11-2|TRBD1|NA|TRBJ2-3
TGTGCCAGCAGCTTCGGGACAGTAAACACAGATACGCAGTATTTT
CASSFGTVNTDTQYF
>TRBV30|TRBD1|NA|TRBJ2-2
TGTGCCTGGAGTGTAAGGGACAGAGACACCGGGGAGCTGTTTTTT
CAWSVRDRDTGELFF
>TRBV19|NA|NA|TRBJ2-5
TGTGCCAGTAGTGGGCCTCAAGAGACCCAGTACTTC
CASSGPQETQYF
>TRBV2|NA|NA|TRBJ2-3
TGTGCCAGCAGGGTGGGAGAAGATACGCAGTATTTT
CASRVGEDTQYF
>TRBV7-6|TRBD1|NA|TRBJ2-7
TGTGCCAGCAGCTTAGAAGGGACAGGGATCTACGAGCAGTACTTC
CASSLEGTGIYEQYF
>TRBV27|TRBD1|NA|TRBJ1-2
TGTGCCAGCAGTTTTGGGACAGGGGGACGATATGGCTACACCTTC
CASSFGTGGRYGYTF
>TRBV5-1|TRBD1|NA|TRBJ2-1
TGCGCCAGCAGCCGGACAGGGGTAAGCTCCTACAATGAGCAGTTCTTC
CASSRTGVSSYNEQFF
>TRBV3-1/TRBV3-2|TRBD2|NA|TRBJ2-1
TGTGCCAGCAGCCAAGACCCCACGGGACTAGCGGGAGTAAACTCCTACAATGAGCAGTTCTTC
CASSQDPTGLAGVNSYNEQFF
>TRBV5-1|NA|NA|TRBJ2-5
TGCGCCAGCAGCTTACAACAAGAGACCCAGTACTTC
CASSLQQETQYF
>TRBV4-1|NA|NA|TRBJ1-2
TGCGCCAGCAGCCAATACCGGGACACCACTAACTATGGCTACACCTTC
CASSQYRDTTNYGYTF
>TRBV7-2|NA|once|TRBJ2-5
TGTGCCAGCAGCCATAATAGCCAAGAGACCCAGTACTTC
CASSHNSQETQYF
>TRBV7-2|TRBD1|NA|TRBJ2-7
TGTGCCAGCAGCTTAGCGGGAGCAGGGGGCTTCGACGAGCAGTACTTC
CASSLAGAGGFDEQYF
>TRBV9|TRBD2|NA|TRBJ2-2
TGTGCCAGCACTCGGGAGGAGGGCTTGGTCACCGGGGAGCTGTTTTTT
CASTREEGLVTGELFF
>TRBV18|NA|NA|TRBJ1-1
TGTGCCAGCTCACCGGAAAACAGGGCTTGGGAAGCTTTCTTT
CASSPENRAWEAFF
>TRBV23-1|NA|once|TRBJ2-1
TGCGCCAGCAGTCAAATAACAGGGCGGCGAGAGCAGTTCTTC
CASSQITGRREQFF
>TRBV3-1/TRBV3-2|NA|NA|TRBJ2-3
TGTGCCAGCAGCCAAGATCGGGCCGAGGGAGCCACAGATACGCAGTATTTT
CASSQDRAEGATDTQYF
>TRBV7-9|NA|NA|TRBJ1-1
TGTGCCAGCAGCTTAGGGTCGGCGGGCAGTGAAGCTTTCTTT
CASSLGSAGSEAFF
>TRBV30|TRBD1|few|TRBJ2-7
TGTGCCTGGAACGCAGGGACAGCTTCCTACGAGCAGTACTTC
CAWNAGTASYEQYF
>TRBV28|TRBD2|NA|TRBJ2-1
TGTGCCAGCAGTTTATCCCGACTAGCGGGATCCGATGAGCAGTTCTTC
CASSLSRLAGSDEQFF
>TRBV3-1/TRBV3-2|NA|NA|TRBJ2-1
TGTGCCAGCAGCCAAATATCCGGGGTCCGAACAGGGAATGAGCAGTTCTTC
CASSQISGVRTGNEQFF
>TRBV5-1|NA|NA|TRBJ2-1
TGCGCCAGCAGCTTGGACGGCGGGTTGGACTACAATGAGCAGTTCTTC
CASSLDGGLDYNEQFF
>TRBV7-9|TRBD2|NA|TRBJ2-3
TGTGCCAGCAGCTCCGGACTAGCGGGAGGAGGCACAGATACGCAGTATTTT
CASSSGLAGGGTDTQYF
>TRBV18|NA|NA|TRBJ1-2
TGTGCCAGCTCACCATCGGACACCGGAGGGCATGGCTACACCTTC
CASSPSDTGGHGYTF
>TRBV7-8|NA|NA|TRBJ2-1
TGTGCCAGCAGCTTAAGACTAGCCTACAATGAGCAGTTCTTC
CASSLRLAYNEQFF
>TRBV27|TRBD1|once|TRBJ2-7
TGTGCCAGCAGTTCGTCGGGACAGCCCTACGAGCAGTACTTC
CASSSSGQPYEQYF
>TRBV5-1|NA|once|TRBJ1-2
TGCGCCAGCAGCTTAGGAGGGGGGGACTATGGCTACACCTTC
CASSLGGGDYGYTF
>TRBV27|TRBD2|once|TRBJ2-3
TGTGCCAGCAGCCAATCGACTAGCGGGAGGGATACGCAGTATTTT
CASSQSTSGRDTQYF
>TRBV5-1|NA|NA|TRBJ2-5
TGCGCCAGCAGCTTGGACACAGAGACCCAGTACTTC
CASSLDTETQYF
>TRBV7-8|NA|NA|TRBJ1-5
TGTGCCAGCAGCGGTCTGGGGGCAGGGCTAAATCAGCCCCAGCATTTT
CASSGLGAGLNQPQHF
>TRBV28|NA|NA|TRBJ1-1
TGTGCCAGCAGTTTAACCACCGCCCAGGGGTTGAGCACTGAAGCTTTCTTT
CASSLTTAQGLSTEAFF
>TRBV12-3/TRBV12-4|NA|once|TRBJ2-7
TGTGCCATCGGAGGGGTTAACGAGCAGTACTTC
CAIGGVNEQYF
>TRBV5-1|NA|once|TRBJ2-5
TGCGCCAGCAGCCAGGGCCCGGCGGGGGAGACCCAGTACTTC
CASSQGPAGETQYF